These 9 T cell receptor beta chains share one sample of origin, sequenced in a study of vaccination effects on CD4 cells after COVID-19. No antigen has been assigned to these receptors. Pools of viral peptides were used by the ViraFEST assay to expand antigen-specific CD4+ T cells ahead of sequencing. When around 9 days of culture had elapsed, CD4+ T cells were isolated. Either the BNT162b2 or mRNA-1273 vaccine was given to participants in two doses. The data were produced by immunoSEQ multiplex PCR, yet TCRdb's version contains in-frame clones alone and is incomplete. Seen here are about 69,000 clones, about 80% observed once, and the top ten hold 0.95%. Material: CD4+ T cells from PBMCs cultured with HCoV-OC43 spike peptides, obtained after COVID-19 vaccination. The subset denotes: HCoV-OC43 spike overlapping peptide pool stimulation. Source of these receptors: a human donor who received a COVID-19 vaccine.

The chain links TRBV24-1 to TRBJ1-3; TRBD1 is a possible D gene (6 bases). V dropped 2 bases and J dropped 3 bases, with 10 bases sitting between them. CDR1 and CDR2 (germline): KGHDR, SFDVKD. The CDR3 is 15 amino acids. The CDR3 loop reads CATSDSGANGNTIYF. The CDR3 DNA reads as TGTGCCACCAGTGATTCGGGGGCTAATGGAAACACCATATATTTT.

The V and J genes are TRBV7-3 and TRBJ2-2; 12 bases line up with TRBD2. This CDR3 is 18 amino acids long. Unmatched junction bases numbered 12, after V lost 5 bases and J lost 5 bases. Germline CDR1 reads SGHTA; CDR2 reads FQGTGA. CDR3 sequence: CASSPRLAGAEGTGELFF. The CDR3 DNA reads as TGTGCCAGCAGCCCAAGACTAGCGGGGGCGGAGGGGACCGGGGAGCTGTTTTTT.

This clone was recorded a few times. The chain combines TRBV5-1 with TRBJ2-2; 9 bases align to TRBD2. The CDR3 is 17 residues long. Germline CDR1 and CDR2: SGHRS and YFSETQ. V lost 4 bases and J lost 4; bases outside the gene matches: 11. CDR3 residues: CASSIGASGVTTGELFF. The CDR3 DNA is TGCGCCAGCAGCATTGGTGCTAGCGGGGTCACCACCGGGGAGCTGTTTTTT.

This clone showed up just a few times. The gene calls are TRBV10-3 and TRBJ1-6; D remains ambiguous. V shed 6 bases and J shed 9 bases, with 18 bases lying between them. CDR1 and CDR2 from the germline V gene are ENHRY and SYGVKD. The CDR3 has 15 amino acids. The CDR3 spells CAIRRTGIESSPLHF. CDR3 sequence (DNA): TGTGCCATCAGGAGAACCGGGATAGAGAGTTCACCCCTCCACTTT.

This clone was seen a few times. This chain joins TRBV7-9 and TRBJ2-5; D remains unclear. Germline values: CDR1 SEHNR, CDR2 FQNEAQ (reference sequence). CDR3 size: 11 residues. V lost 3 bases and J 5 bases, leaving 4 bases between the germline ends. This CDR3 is CASSFLETQYF. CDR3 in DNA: TGTGCCAGCAGCTTCTTGGAGACCCAGTACTTC.

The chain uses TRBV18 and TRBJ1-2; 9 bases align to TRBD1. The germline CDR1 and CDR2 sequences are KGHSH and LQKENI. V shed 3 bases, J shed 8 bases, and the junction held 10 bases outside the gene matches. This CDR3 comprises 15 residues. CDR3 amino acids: CASSPGTGHFPGYTF. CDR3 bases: TGTGCCAGCTCACCCGGGACAGGGCATTTTCCCGGCTACACCTTC.

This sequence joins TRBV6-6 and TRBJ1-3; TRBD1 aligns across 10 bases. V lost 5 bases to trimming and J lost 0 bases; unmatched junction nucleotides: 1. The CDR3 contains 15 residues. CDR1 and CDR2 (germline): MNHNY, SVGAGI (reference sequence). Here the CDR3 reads CASSRTGGSGNTIYF. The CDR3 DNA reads TGTGCCAGCAGTCGGACAGGGGGCTCTGGAAACACCATATATTTT.

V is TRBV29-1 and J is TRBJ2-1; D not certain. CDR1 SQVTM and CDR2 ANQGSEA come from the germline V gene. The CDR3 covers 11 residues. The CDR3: CSGSAYNEQFF. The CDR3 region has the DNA TGCAGTGGATCAGCCTACAATGAGCAGTTCTTC.

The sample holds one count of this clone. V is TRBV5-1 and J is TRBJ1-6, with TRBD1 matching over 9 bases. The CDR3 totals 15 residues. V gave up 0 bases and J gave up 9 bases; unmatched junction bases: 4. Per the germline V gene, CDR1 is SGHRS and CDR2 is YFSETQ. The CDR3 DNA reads TGCGCCAGCAGCTTGGGGACAGGGGTGACTTCACCCCTCCACTTT. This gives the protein CASSLGTGVTSPLHF. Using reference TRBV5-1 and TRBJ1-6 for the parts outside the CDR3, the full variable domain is KAGVTQTPRYLIKTRGQQVTLSCSPISGHRSVSWYQQTPGQGLQFLFEYFSETQRNKGNFPGRFSGRQFSNSRSEMNVSTLELGDSALYLCASSLGTGVTSPLHFGNGTRLTVT.